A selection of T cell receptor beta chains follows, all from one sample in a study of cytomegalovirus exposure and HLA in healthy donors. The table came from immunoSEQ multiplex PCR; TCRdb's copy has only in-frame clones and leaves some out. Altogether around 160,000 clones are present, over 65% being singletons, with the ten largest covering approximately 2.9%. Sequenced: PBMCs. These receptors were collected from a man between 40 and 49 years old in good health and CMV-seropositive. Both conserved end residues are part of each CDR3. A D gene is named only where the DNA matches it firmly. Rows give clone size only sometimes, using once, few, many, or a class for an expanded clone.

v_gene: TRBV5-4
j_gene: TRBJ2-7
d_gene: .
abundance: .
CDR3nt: TGTGCCAGCAGCTTGGAGGGGCACGACGAGCACGGCTCCTACGAGCAGTACTTC
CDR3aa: CASSLEGHDEHGSYEQYF

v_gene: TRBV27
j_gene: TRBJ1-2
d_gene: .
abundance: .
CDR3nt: TGTGCCAGCAGTTTACTCGGTTCCTATGGCTACACCTTC
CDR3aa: CASSLLGSYGYTF

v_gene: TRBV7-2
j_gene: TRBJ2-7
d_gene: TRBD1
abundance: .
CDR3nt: TGTGCCAGCAGCTTTGGACAGGGAGTGCGCGAGCAGTACTTC
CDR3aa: CASSFGQGVREQYF

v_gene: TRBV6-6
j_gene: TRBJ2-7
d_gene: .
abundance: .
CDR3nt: TGTGCCAGCAGCCTCGAGGACTCCTACGAGCAGTACTTC
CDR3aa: CASSLEDSYEQYF

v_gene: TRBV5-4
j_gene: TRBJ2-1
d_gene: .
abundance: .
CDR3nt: TGTGCCAGCAGCTTGAACCCCGGTAATGAGCAGTTCTTC
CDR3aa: CASSLNPGNEQFF

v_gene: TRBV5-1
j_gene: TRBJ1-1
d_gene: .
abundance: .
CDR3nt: TGCGCCAGCAGCTTGGGAGGAGGTAGCACTGAAGCTTTCTTT
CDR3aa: CASSLGGGSTEAFF

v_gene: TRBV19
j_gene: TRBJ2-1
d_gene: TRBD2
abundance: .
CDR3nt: TGTGCCAGTAGGAGACTAGCGGGCCGCTACAATGAGCAGTTCTTC
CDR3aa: CASRRLAGRYNEQFF

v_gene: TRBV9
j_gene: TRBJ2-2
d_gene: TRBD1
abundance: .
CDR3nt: TGTGCCAGCAGCGCGGGACAGACTAACACCGGGGAGCTGTTTTTT
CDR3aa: CASSAGQTNTGELFF

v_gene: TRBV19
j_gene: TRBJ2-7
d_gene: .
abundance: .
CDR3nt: TGTGCCAGTAGTATAGCTGGCGGGTACGAGCAGTACTTC
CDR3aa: CASSIAGGYEQYF

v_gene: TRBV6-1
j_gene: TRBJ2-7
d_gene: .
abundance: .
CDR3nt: TGTGCCAGCAGTGTCACCTACGAGCAGTACTTC
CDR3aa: CASSVTYEQYF

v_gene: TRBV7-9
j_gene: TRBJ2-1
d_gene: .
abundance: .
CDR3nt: TGTTCCAGCAGCTTAAGGGGTTTATACGAGCAGTTCTTC
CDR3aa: CSSSLRGLYEQFF

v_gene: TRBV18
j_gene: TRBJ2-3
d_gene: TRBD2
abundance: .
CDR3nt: TGTGCCAGCTCACGGGCTAGCGGGAGTGATACGCAGTATTTT
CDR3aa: CASSRASGSDTQYF

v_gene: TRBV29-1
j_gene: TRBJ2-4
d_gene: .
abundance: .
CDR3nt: TGCAGCGTTGGACATGATGGGGCCAAAAACATTCAGTACTTC
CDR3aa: CSVGHDGAKNIQYF

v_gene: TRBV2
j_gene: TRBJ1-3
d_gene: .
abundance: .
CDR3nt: TGTGCCAGCAGAACCGGGACACCGACCCCTGGAAACACCATATATTTT
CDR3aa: CASRTGTPTPGNTIYF

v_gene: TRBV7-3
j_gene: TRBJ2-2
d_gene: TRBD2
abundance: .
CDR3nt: TGTGCCAGCAGCTCGCAGGGCGGGGGCACCGGGGAGCTGTTTTTT
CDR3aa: CASSSQGGGTGELFF

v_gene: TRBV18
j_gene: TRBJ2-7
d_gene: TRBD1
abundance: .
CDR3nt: TGTGCCAGCTCAGCGGACAGGGGAACGTACGAGCAGTACTTC
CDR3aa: CASSADRGTYEQYF

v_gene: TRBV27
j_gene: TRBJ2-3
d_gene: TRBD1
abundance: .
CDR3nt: TGTGCCGGACAGGGAAACCGGCGGTATTTT
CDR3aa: CAGQGNRRYF

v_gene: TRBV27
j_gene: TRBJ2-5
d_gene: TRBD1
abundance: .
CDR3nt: TGTGCCAGCAGACTAAATCCTAACAGGGGACAAGGGGAAGAGACCCAGTACTTC
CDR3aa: CASRLNPNRGQGEETQYF

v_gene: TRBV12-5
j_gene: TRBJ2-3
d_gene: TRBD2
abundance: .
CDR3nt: TGTGCTAGTGGTTTGGGCCTAGCGGGGACCACAGATACGCAGTATTTT
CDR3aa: CASGLGLAGTTDTQYF

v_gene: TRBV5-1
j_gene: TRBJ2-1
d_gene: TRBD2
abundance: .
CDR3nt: TGCGCCAGCAGCTCTAGCGGGGGGCCCTACAATGAGCAGTTCTTC
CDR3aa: CASSSSGGPYNEQFF

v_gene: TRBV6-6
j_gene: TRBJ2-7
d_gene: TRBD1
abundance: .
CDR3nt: TGTGCCAGCAGTGCCGGGACAGGGGGAATTCGAAAGTACTTC
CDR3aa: CASSAGTGGIRKYF

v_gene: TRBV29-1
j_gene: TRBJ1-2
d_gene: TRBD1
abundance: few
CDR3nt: TGCAGCGGCCAGACAGGGAACTATGGCTACACCTTC
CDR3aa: CSGQTGNYGYTF

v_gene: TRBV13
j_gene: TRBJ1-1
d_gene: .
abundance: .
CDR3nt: TGTGCCAGCACCCTCCGGGGGGCGGACACTGAAGCTTTCTTT
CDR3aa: CASTLRGADTEAFF

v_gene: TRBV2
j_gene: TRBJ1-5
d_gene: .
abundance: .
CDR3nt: TGTGCCAGCAGTGAAGAGCGGGGGTGGCAGCCCCAGCATTTT
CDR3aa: CASSEERGWQPQHF

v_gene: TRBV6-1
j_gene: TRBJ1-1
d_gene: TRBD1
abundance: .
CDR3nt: TGTGCCAGCAGTCCCAGGGGGTGGTACACTGAAGCTTTCTTT
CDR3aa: CASSPRGWYTEAFF

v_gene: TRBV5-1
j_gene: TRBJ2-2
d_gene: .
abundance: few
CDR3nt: TGCGCCAGCAGCTTGGAGGGGGTTACCGGGGAGCTGTTTTTT
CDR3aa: CASSLEGVTGELFF

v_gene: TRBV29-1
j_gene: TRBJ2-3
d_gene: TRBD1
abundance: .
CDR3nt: TGCAGCGTTGAAGATCAGGGACAGGGACGAGATACGCAGTATTTT
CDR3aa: CSVEDQGQGRDTQYF

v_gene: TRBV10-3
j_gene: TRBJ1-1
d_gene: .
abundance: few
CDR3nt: TGTGCATCGGGGGGGGCACTTGGGACTGAAGCTTTCTTT
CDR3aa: CASGGALGTEAFF

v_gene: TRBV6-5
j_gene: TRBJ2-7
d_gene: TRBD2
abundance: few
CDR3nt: TGTGCCAGCAGTTACCTGGGCGGGAGGGCCGTCGAGCAGTACTTC
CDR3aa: CASSYLGGRAVEQYF

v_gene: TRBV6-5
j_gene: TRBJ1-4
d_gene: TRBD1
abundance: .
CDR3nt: TGTGCCAGCAGTTACTCAGGGGGCCCCAGTGAAAAACTGTTTTTT
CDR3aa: CASSYSGGPSEKLFF

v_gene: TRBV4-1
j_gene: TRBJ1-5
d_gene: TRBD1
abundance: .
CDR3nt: TGCGCCAGCAGCTCCCAACCCGGACAGGTCAATCAGCCCCAGCATTTT
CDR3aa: CASSSQPGQVNQPQHF

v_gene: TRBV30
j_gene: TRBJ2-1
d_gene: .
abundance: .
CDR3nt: TGTGCCTGGAGTGTGTGGTCCCCTACAGGGAATGAGCAGTTCTTC
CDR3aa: CAWSVWSPTGNEQFF

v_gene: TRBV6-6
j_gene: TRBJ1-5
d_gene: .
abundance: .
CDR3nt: TGTGCCAGCAGTTACTTTGACAGCAGGGATCAGCCCCAGCATTTT
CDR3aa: CASSYFDSRDQPQHF

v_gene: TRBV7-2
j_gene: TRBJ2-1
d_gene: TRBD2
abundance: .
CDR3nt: TGTGCCAGCAGCTTAGGCGGGACTAACAATGAGCAGTTCTTC
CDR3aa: CASSLGGTNNEQFF

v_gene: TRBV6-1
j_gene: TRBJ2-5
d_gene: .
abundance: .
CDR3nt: TGTGCCAGCAGTTTTTCCCGAAGCGGGTTAGAGACCCAGTACTTC
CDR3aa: CASSFSRSGLETQYF

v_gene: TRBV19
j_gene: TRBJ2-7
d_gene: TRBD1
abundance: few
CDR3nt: TGTGCCAGTAGTATGGGACAGGGGGCTCACGAGCAGTACTTC
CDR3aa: CASSMGQGAHEQYF

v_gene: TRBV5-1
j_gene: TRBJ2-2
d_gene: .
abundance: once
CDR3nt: TGCGCCAGCAGCCTTAGCAGCCCGAACACCGGGGAGCTGTTTTTT
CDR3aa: CASSLSSPNTGELFF

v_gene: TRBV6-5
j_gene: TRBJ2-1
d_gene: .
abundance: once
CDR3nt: TGTGCCAGTGGACTCACCCGGGGCAATGAGCAGTTCTTC
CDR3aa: CASGLTRGNEQFF

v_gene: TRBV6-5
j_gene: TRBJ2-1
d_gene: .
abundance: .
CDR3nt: TGTGCCAGCAGTTACGGTGTAGGTAAGAGGAGGGAGCAGTTCTTC
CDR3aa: CASSYGVGKRREQFF

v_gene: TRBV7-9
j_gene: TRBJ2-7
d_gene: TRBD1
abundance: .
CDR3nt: TGTGCCATTGGGACAGGTCCCTACGAGCAGTACTTC
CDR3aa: CAIGTGPYEQYF

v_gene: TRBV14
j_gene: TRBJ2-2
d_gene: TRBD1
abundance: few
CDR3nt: TGTGCCAGCAGCAAGGCCGGGACAGGGTACACCGGGGAGCTGTTTTTT
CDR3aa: CASSKAGTGYTGELFF

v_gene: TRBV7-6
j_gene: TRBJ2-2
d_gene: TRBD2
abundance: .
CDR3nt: TGTGCCAGCAGCCCTTTAGCGGGAGGAGGCGACACCGGGGAGCTGTTTTTT
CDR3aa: CASSPLAGGGDTGELFF

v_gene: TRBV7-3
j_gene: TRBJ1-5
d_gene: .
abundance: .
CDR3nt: TGTGCCAGCAGCTTAAAGGGCCTCACATCGCAGGGGTTTCCTGATAGCAATCAGCCCCAGCATTTT
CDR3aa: CASSLKGLTSQGFPDSNQPQHF

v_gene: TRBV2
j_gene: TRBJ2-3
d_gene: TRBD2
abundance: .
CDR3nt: TGTGCCAGCACCTCCTACCGGGAGGCAGATACGCAGTATTTT
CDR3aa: CASTSYREADTQYF

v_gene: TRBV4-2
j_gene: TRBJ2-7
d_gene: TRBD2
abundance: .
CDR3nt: TGTGCCAGCAGCGGAGGAGGACTAGCGGGAGGACTCCTCTACGAGCAGTACTTC
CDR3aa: CASSGGGLAGGLLYEQYF

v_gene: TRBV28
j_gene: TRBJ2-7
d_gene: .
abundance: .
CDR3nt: TGTGCCAGCAGATCCTTCGACAGGATCTACGAGCAGTACTTC
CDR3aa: CASRSFDRIYEQYF

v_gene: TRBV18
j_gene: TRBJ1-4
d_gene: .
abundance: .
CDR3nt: TGTGCCAGCTCACTGGACAGTAATGAAAAACTGTTTTTT
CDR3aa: CASSLDSNEKLFF

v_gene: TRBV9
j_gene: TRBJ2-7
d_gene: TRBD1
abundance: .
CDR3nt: TGTGCCAGCAGCGTTACCGCAGGGGGCGCGACGGGAGAGCAGTACTTC
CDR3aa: CASSVTAGGATGEQYF

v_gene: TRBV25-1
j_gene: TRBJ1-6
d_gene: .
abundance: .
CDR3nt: TGTGCCAGCAGTGAAGGGGAACAGGGCTCCTATAATTCACCCCTCCACTTT
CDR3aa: CASSEGEQGSYNSPLHF

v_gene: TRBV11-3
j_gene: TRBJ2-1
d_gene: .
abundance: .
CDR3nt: TGTGCCAGCAGCTCAGGCAACCTAGCTTCAAATGAGCAGTTCTTC
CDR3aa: CASSSGNLASNEQFF

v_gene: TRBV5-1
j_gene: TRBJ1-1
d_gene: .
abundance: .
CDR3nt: TGCGCCAGCAGCTTGGGTTCGGGGGTAGGGACTGAAGCTTTCTTT
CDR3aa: CASSLGSGVGTEAFF

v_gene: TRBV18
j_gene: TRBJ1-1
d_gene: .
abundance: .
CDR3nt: TGTGCCAGCTCAGACCAGGTTTTAGTTTGGAGGAGCGACACTGAAGCTTTCTTT
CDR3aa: CASSDQVLVWRSDTEAFF

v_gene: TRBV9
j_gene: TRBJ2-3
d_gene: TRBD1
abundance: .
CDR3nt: TGTGCCAGCAGCCCTACAGGGGGCGTAACAGATACGCAGTATTTT
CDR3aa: CASSPTGGVTDTQYF

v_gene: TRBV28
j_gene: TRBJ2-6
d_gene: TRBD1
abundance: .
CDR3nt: TGTGCCAGCAGTCCACTGGGACAGGGGGCTGGGGCCAACGTCCTGACTTTC
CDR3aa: CASSPLGQGAGANVLTF

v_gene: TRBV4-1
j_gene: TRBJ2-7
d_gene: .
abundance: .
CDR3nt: TGCGCCAGCAGCCAAGTCGGTCCTGTCTACGAGCAGTACTTC
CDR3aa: CASSQVGPVYEQYF

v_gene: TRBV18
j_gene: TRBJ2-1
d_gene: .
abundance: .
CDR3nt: TGTGCCAGCTCACCAGGGACTGGTAACAATGAGCAGTTCTTC
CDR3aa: CASSPGTGNNEQFF

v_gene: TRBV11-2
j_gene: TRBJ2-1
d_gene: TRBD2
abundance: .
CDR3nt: TGTGCCAGCAGCTGGACTAGCGGGAGTAATGAGCAGTTCTTC
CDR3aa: CASSWTSGSNEQFF